This T cell receptor beta chain was sequenced in a study of cytomegalovirus exposure and HLA in healthy donors. PCR used 60 Vbeta primers and 13 Jbeta primers. Assay: immunoSEQ multiplex PCR; the TCRdb copy retains only in-frame clones and omits some. The sample holds approximately 220,000 clones, about 77% seen once. Germline assignment: CDR1 SGHDT and CDR2 YYEEEE. V was clipped by 3 bases and J by 2 bases; unmatched bases: 5. The CDR3 spans 15 residues. Concerning this clone: Its antigen is not known.

The study's findings and limits: A missense DCLRE1C variant was associated with V- and J-gene trimming of TCR beta chains in a later analysis, and an independent cohort replicated the association.

Sequencing was performed on PBMCs. This receptor was taken from a woman aged 25-40 years in good health and CMV-seronegative. The rearrangement uses TRBV5-6 and TRBJ2-1; TRBD2 aligns across 7 bases. As DNA, the CDR3 is TGTGCCAGCAGCTCAAGGACTAGAACCTACAATGAGCAGTTCTTC. Encoded protein: CASSSRTRTYNEQFF.